This TCR beta chain appears in the sequencing data of a study of T cell responses to AZD1222 COVID-19 vaccine. Notes on the study in general: Baseline antibody screening turned up just six seropositive AZD1222 recipients. Most donors were white British and more were female, and clonal diversity was possibly underestimated. Vaccination with two AZD1222 doses was followed by a rise in Spike-specific TCR breadth and depth.

The germline gives CDR1 ENHRY, CDR2 SYGVKD. V was trimmed by 6 bases and J by 6 bases, leaving 15 bases between them. This CDR3 is built from 14 residues. This clone was picked up one time. Its antigen is currently unknown. Clones were sequenced by immunoSEQ multiplex PCR, and TCRdb holds only the in-frame ones, with some missing. In the table there are under 200,000 clones, 88% of which are singletons. The TCR was taken from an adult who received the AZD1222 COVID-19 vaccine. The material sequenced was peripheral blood, taken 28 days after the second AZD1222 dose. The J gene is TRBJ1-5, the V gene TRBV10-3; the D is unclear. The CDR3 DNA sequence: TGTGCCATCAGCGCCGCCCCGGACTCTCAGCCCCAGCATTTT. Its protein product is CAISAAPDSQPQHF.